This T cell receptor (beta chain) was found in a study of blood T cell repertoires in COVID-19. Study-wide background: T cells, B-cell-depleted T cells, or PBMCs supplied cDNA or gDNA.

The ends lost 0 bases at V and 8 bases at J; junction bases unmatched: 2. Germline values: CDR1 SNHLY, CDR2 FYNNEI. The CDR3 runs to 15 residues. Authors' data handling: Counts of nucleated cells, estimated from reference gene primer amplification, were obtained. Profiled with immunoSEQ multiplex PCR; TCRdb holds only in-frame clones, not every one. That table supplies the V and J calls and clone size; D and trimming were determined from the DNA. The profile shows 150,000 to 160,000 clones, approximately 80% of them singletons. The J gene is TRBJ1-4, the V gene TRBV2, with 11 bases matching TRBD1. The clonotype originates from a woman between 45 and 65 years old with acute or convalescent COVID-19. Input material: peripheral blood. CDR3 amino acids: CASSEAGTGGEKLFF. CDR3 coding DNA: TGTGCCAGCAGTGAAGCCGGGACAGGGGGGGAAAAACTGTTTTTT.